Listed below are T cell receptor beta chains from one sample, sequenced in a study of blood T cell repertoires in COVID-19. Repertoires were generated with immunoSEQ multiplex PCR, while TCRdb's copy carries only in-frame clones and drops some. The repertoire consists of some 200,000 clones, with roughly four fifths occurring once and the leading ten covering 12%. Sequencing used PBMCs or T cells enriched from blood (not recorded which). Every receptor here comes from a man aged 35 to 55 who had recovered from COVID-19. The conserved cysteine and the conserved F or W are not part of the CDR3 here.

v_gene	j_gene	CDR3aa
TRBV5-6	TRBJ2-7	ASSSGLAVYEQY
TRBV9	TRBJ2-1	ASTVGRSANEQF
TRBV12-3/TRBV12-4	TRBJ2-1	ASRETGGRQF
TRBV4-1	TRBJ1-2	ASSQQPGSDNYGYT
TRBV7-3	TRBJ2-5	ASSLRQGQETQY
TRBV4-3	TRBJ1-5	ASSPGRGTHQPQH
TRBV19	TRBJ1-1	ASSPRGQRKAF
TRBV6-5	TRBJ2-7	ASSYSGGEIYEQY
TRBV7-9	TRBJ1-4	ASSLAPRGNEKLF
TRBV6-5	TRBJ2-5	ASINNQETQY
TRBV7-3	TRBJ2-1	ASRPTSGIDNEQF
TRBV19	TRBJ1-5	ASSDRTGGNQPQH
TRBV7-2	TRBJ2-1	ASSLAYSGSRNEQF
TRBV3-1/TRBV3-2	TRBJ1-5	ASSSENQPQH
TRBV6-5	TRBJ2-2	ASSWGQGSGELF
TRBV12-3/TRBV12-4	TRBJ1-4	ASGLGQGEKLF
TRBV6-6	TRBJ2-5	ASFKESYQETQY
TRBV24-1	TRBJ1-1	ATSDPGQGSTEAF
TRBV7-2	TRBJ1-5	ASSLQGLQPQH
TRBV5-1	TRBJ2-1	ASSPVLAASYNEQF
TRBV19	TRBJ2-1	ASGSFSGSYNEQF
TRBV11-2	TRBJ2-7	ASSEIGLAGGIDYEQY
TRBV6-5	TRBJ2-7	ASSSNFGSYEQY
TRBV10-3	TRBJ2-1	ATPLAGSYNEQF
TRBV5-1	TRBJ1-2	ASSPESGGYGYT
TRBV5-5	TRBJ1-6	ASSTTGGALSPLH
TRBV19	TRBJ2-2	ASSIGLHTGELF
TRBV19	TRBJ1-3	ASSKDTSSSGNTIY
TRBV2	TRBJ1-4	ASSARIVATNEKLF
TRBV6-4	TRBJ1-2	ASSPEGQGGSGYT
TRBV7-3	TRBJ1-1	ASSLRQGRGTEAF
TRBV7-2	TRBJ1-1	ASSPWDSQTEAF
TRBV9	TRBJ2-7	ASSPHRGRTYEQY
TRBV7-9	TRBJ1-5	ASSQGTGEQPQH
TRBV30	TRBJ1-6	AWRNGRASPLH
TRBV7-9	TRBJ1-5	ASSLEAAGSNQPQH
TRBV2	TRBJ1-1	ASSGGVGFTEAF
TRBV6-5	TRBJ1-2	ASSHQGNYGYT
TRBV18	TRBJ1-2	ASSPGDRGPSYYGYT
TRBV27	TRBJ2-7	ASKSGQGILEQY
TRBV11-3	TRBJ1-1	ASSPAGRGITEAF
TRBV19	TRBJ1-1	ASSVRVRTEAF
TRBV6-5	TRBJ1-1	ASSSTTYTEAF
TRBV5-1	TRBJ2-3	ASSLAGQGTDTQY
TRBV6-5	TRBJ1-1	ASSYSGGQVAF
TRBV7-9	TRBJ2-1	ASSVQGKYNEQF
TRBV20-1	TRBJ1-5	SASPRGSNQPQH
TRBV7-3	TRBJ2-5	ASSLGRDETQY
TRBV19	TRBJ1-5	ASSWQGETQPQH
TRBV5-4	TRBJ1-2	ASSFSQDYGYT
TRBV7-2	TRBJ1-1	ASSLRQGRISEAF
TRBV9	TRBJ2-1	ASSASGLNNEQF
TRBV29-1	TRBJ2-5	SGKTSGKETQY
TRBV9	TRBJ1-6	ASSGVAVGNSPLH
TRBV4-2	TRBJ1-1	ASSQEDRAAGDTEAF
TRBV6-5	TRBJ2-2	ASKRVAGVTGELF
TRBV19	TRBJ2-3	ASSIDRETGSTDTQY
TRBV21-1	TRBJ2-7	ASSRQRN
TRBV6-4	TRBJ2-3	ASSEGGPTDTQY
TRBV7-6	TRBJ2-2	ASSLGIDNIGELF